The 9 T cell receptor beta chains presented below share a single source sample, sequenced in a study of blood T cell repertoires in COVID-19. Libraries were prepared by immunoSEQ multiplex PCR; TCRdb keeps only in-frame clonotypes and omits some of them. This sample has some 99,000 clones, with 75% to 90% found just once. Sequencing input: peripheral blood. The receptors here all came from a woman aged 45-65 years with acute or convalescent COVID-19.

The chain is built from TRBV5-1 and TRBJ1-1; maybe TRBD1 (6 bases). Germline CDR1 reads SGHRS; CDR2 reads YFSETQ. The CDR3 extends over 14 amino acids. The V and J ends lost 6 bases and 0 bases respectively, with 12 bases between them. CDR3 DNA sequence: TGCGCCAGCACCGATGGACAGATGAACACTGAAGCTTTCTTT. It specifies CASTDGQMNTEAFF.

This chain connects TRBV5-1 to TRBJ2-1, with D uncertain. The CDR3 length is 15 residues. Trimming stripped 0 bases from V and 0 bases from J, with 7 bases between. The germline CDR1 and CDR2 sequences are SGHRS and YFSETQ. DNA for the CDR3: TGCGCCAGCAGCTTGGTCGAGAGCTCCTACAATGAGCAGTTCTTC. Protein sequence: CASSLVESSYNEQFF.

The chain links TRBV19 to TRBJ2-3; 10 positions agree with TRBD1. With V trimmed by 7 bases and J by 3 bases, 7 bases remained unmatched. The CDR3 has 15 residues. From germline, CDR1 is LNHDA and CDR2 SQIVND (reference sequence). CDR3: CASTPDRGVTDTQYF. The CDR3 nucleotides are TGTGCCAGTACGCCGGACAGGGGGGTGACAGATACGCAGTATTTT.

V gene TRBV19 combines with J gene TRBJ2-2, with 8 bases that match TRBD2. CDR1 and CDR2 from the germline V gene are LNHDA and SQIVND (reference sequence). The V and J ends lost 5 bases and 2 bases, in that order; junction bases with no gene match: 4. The CDR3 covers 15 residues. The chain's CDR3 is CASSPRGGNTGELFF. The CDR3 DNA is TGTGCCAGTAGTCCCCGGGGGGGCAACACCGGGGAGCTGTTTTTT.

The chain uses TRBV6-5 and TRBJ1-5, with 10 bases that match TRBD1. J gave up 0 bases and V 8 bases, and 4 bases lay outside the gene matches. CDR1 MNHEY and CDR2 SVGAGI come from the germline V gene. The CDR3 has 15 amino acids. This chain's CDR3 is CASGDRGNSNQPQHF. The CDR3 coding sequence is TGTGCCAGCGGGGACAGGGGAAATAGCAATCAGCCCCAGCATTTT.

The rearrangement joins TRBV28 to TRBJ1-2; D is ambiguous. CDR1 is MDHEN, CDR2 SYDVKM, per germline. V lost 5 bases and J 4 bases, leaving 17 bases between the germline ends. This CDR3 is 15 amino acids long. The CDR3 loop reads CASSPSHTGSYGYTF. CDR3 DNA sequence: TGTGCCAGCAGTCCCTCCCACACGGGATCCTATGGCTACACCTTC.

This clone was picked up a small number of times. V and J are TRBV23-1 and TRBJ1-1, with D maybe TRBD1 (5 bases). TRBV23-1 is treated as an ORF (open reading frame) with a function not yet certain. V lost 4 bases, J lost 1 base, and 10 bases lay in between. The CDR3 covers 14 residues. CDR3 protein: CASSPKDRNTEAFF. The CDR3 nucleotides read TGCGCCAGCAGTCCAAAAGACAGGAACACTGAAGCTTTCTTT.

The V and J genes are TRBV9 and TRBJ1-2, with TRBD1 matching over 8 bases. Trimming at V came to 0 bases and at J to 4 bases, leaving 5 bases not matched to a gene. CDR3 length: 15 amino acids. CDR1 SGDLS and CDR2 YYNGEE come from the germline V gene. DNA of the CDR3: TGTGCCAGCAGCGTAGTGGCAGGGGGCGCCTATGGCTACACCTTC. Amino acid sequence: CASSVVAGGAYGYTF.

The chain carries TRBV2 and TRBJ1-3; 8 nucleotides match TRBD1. The CDR3 runs to 14 residues. Per the germline V gene, CDR1 is SNHLY and CDR2 is FYNNEI. V was pared by 6 bases and J by 7 bases, with 8 bases of the junction left unmatched. In DNA, the CDR3 is TGTGCCAGCAGACGGACAGGGAGTAGGAACACCATATATTTT. This codes for CASRRTGSRNTIYF.